This TCR beta chain originates from a study of regulatory T cells in long-lasting Graves disease (dated by TCRdb to the early 2020s). For the wider study: In the newly diagnosed Graves' disease group, patients had been taking antithyroid drugs for less than 3 months. A total of roughly 33 samples were covered by TCR sequencing, comprising approximately 13 persistent and roughly 20 newly diagnosed Graves' disease patients. The study took place in China and was registered as a clinical trial. Persistent Graves' disease patients were compared with newly diagnosed Graves' disease patients by peripheral blood TCR sequencing and RNA sequencing. Broader findings and caveats from the paper: Because the primary lesion, thyroid tissue, could not be accessed, the study looked at peripheral blood alone. More public clonotypes were shared among persistent patients (roughly 3,000) than among newly diagnosed patients (over 900). Persistent Graves' disease patients showed lower TCR Shannon entropy and fewer highly expanded clones than newly diagnosed patients, suggesting clonal expansion. TRBV28, TRBJ1-2 and TRBJ2-5 were preferentially used in persistent disease, while TRBV20-1 and TRBJ2-1 were favored in newly diagnosed disease. Only the TCR beta chain was sequenced and analyzed. As a limitation, the authors acknowledged that the small sample size may reduce accuracy.

There are many counts of this clonotype. The antigen this receptor binds is unknown. The sample holds no much larger clone one base away, and base qualities are not on file. The label giving this sample's time point can be read as: newly diagnosed GD, antithyroid drugs for less than 3 months. For both TCR sequencing and RNA sequencing, RNA was extracted from PBMCs using TRIzol. The diagnosis of Graves' disease was made according to American Thyroid Association guidelines. Patients were recruited from an endocrinology department in Xi'an, China. Each patient gave about 8.1 milliliters of peripheral blood, collected in an EDTA anticoagulant tube. Ficoll Paque Plus density gradient separation was used to isolate PBMCs, and no further T cell sorting was done. An Agilent 2100 Bioanalyzer and agarose gel were used to assess RNA quality, and a NanoDrop 2000 was used to measure RNA concentration. The method behind the library was multiplex PCR. Instrument on record: Illumina HiSeq 4000. CDR3 regions were amplified by Arm-PCR with iRepertoire HTBI primers to construct TCR beta libraries. Gel purification was performed on PCR products prior to sequencing. From the authors' description of their analysis: Gene usage analysis of CDR3 amino acid clonotypes relied on the 60 or so TRBV and 15 or so TRBJ segments identified across samples. COPE and FqMerger were used to merge the filtered high-quality paired reads into contigs. BLAST was used to align contigs to the IMGT TRBV, TRBD and TRBJ reference genes, and CDR3 was defined following IMGT. Any clonotype with a frequency above 0.1% was classified as a highly expanded clone. Shannon entropy was used to measure repertoire diversity, and the Gini coefficient was used to measure V-J evenness. Clonotypes shared by more than one individual were considered public. TCRdb reprocessing: public reads trimmed at Q25 with fastp, clones called with MiXCR, in-frame beta chains kept. Entries are consolidated by CDR3 protein sequence, retaining the most common genes and DNA. In this record, the V and J calls reflect TCRdb's handling and not the investigators' own analysis. The sample table shows around 330,000 distinct CDR3 sequences, and under 20% are seen once. The ten biggest clones cover 35% to 45% of the sample.

CDR1 LGHDT and CDR2 YNNKEL are derived from the germline V gene (reference sequence). Taken from cysteine to phenylalanine, the CDR3 has 14 residues. This entry keeps only the CDR3 DNA: 42 bases, framed from base 1. V lost 1 base and J lost 4 bases, and the count of bases not matched to a germline gene is 0. The sequenced sample was peripheral blood mononuclear cells (PBMCs), obtained at new diagnosis, from a patient treated with antithyroid drugs. This clonotype was obtained from a female donor with Graves disease. The rearrangement joined TRBV3-1 to TRBJ2-5, with 10 bases in between that match TRBD1. The nucleotide sequence is TGTGCCAGCAGCCAAGGGACAGGGGGAGAGACCCAGTACTTC. It specifies CASSQGTGGETQYF.